The clone carrying this TCR beta chain was counted a few times. The authors deemed Graves' hyperthyroidism stable absent ophthalmopathy progression within 18 months. Newly diagnosed hyperthyroidism, duration under 2 months, in patients aged 18 to 65. Diagnoses were made from clinical symptoms, serum measures (thyroxine and TRAb), thyroid ultrasound and orbital computed tomography. From germline, CDR1 is KGHSH and CDR2 LQKENI. The J segment lost 8 bases and the V segment lost 5 bases, leaving 9 bases of the junction unmatched. This CDR3 is 14 amino acids long. Using RNA transcripts as the source, TCR beta CDR3 regions were amplified. A first-round RT-PCR of the TCR CDR3 used the HTBI primer set. TCRdb re-called the multiplex PCR reads through MiXCR, storing one row per CDR3 protein. Among hundreds of thousands of distinct CDR3 sequences listed, over 15% were seen once. The sample belongs to a study of T cells in Graves' hyperthyroidism and ophthalmopathy. Background on the study: Staff took peripheral blood when the initial diagnosis was made, before any treatment began.

Sequencing was performed on blood. This TCR was sampled from a woman in her late teens or twenties with Graves' hyperthyroidism. This sequence joins TRBV18 and TRBJ1-5; 7 bases map to TRBD1. For the CDR3, the DNA is TGTGCCAGCTCATCCCTCAGGGGGTGGGAGCCCCAGCATTTT. Its protein product is CASSSLRGWEPQHF. Drawing the rest from reference TRBV18 and TRBJ1-5, the complete variable domain is NAGVMQNPRHLVRRRGQEARLRCSPMKGHSHVYWYRQLPEEGLKFMVYLQKENIIDESGMPKERFSAEFPKEGPSILRIQQVVRGDSAAYFCASSSLRGWEPQHFGDGTRLSIL.